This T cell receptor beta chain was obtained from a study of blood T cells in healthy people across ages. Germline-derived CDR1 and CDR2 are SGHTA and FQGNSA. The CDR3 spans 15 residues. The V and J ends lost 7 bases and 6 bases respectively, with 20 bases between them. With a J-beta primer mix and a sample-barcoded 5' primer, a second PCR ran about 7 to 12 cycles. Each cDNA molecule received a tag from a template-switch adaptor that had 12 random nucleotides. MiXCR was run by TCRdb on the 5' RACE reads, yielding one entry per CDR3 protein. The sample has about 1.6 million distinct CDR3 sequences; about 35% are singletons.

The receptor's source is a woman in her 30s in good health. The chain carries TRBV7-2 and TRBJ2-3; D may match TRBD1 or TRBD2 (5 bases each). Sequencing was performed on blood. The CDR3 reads CASTQKRGPADTQYF. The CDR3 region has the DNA TGTGCCAGCACCCAAAAGAGGGGACCCGCGGATACGCAGTATTTT.